Described below is a single TCR beta chain sequence and its context. This clone was seen more than once but under ten times. Which antigen it targets is not known. Nothing much larger sits one base from this clone, and base qualities are not available. The cohort was made up of several hundred healthy bone marrow donors. At the time of sampling, every cohort member was nominally healthy, though immune exposures that went unrecorded were likely present. The donor tested CMV seropositive and was one of the 289 seropositive cohort members. A peripheral blood sample was provided by each donor, and peripheral blood mononuclear cells were used for TCR beta sequencing. The Qiagen DNeasy Blood Extraction Kit was used to extract genomic DNA from the blood cell samples. The entry originates in a study of cytomegalovirus exposure and HLA in healthy donors (dated by TCRdb to about 2017). Notes on the research overall: In an earlier analysis of 587 of the donors, approximately 260 Gb of sequence data and some 120 million unique TCR beta sequences from about 179 million T cells were reported. Roughly 300 gigabases of sequencing data and some 85 million unique TCR sequences were included in an early release covering about 600 HLA-typed donors. Among the roughly 390 genotyped donors, approximately 76% belonged to the genetic ancestry cluster associated with self-reported Caucasian donors. The study was designed to test whether signatures of past pathogen exposure could be identified by cataloging public T cell receptors. The study profiled the T cell repertoires of under 850 subjects by immunosequencing and related them to cytomegalovirus serostatus. In addition to the first cohort of 666 subjects, a separate validation cohort of around 110 different subjects was used. To predict cytomegalovirus infection status, the study brought together high-throughput TCR immunosequencing, statistical association of individual TCRs with disease status, and machine learning. A later analysis re-examined previously published TCR beta repertoires from 600 to 700 donors and added high-resolution HLA genotyping to investigate patterns of TCR occurrence. The later analysis used no new phenotypic data to find candidate immune exposures, relying instead on TCR beta sequences and their occurrence across donors. In an earlier analysis of several hundred of the donors, high-throughput TCR beta sequencing was used to judge whether each TCR beta V gene segment behaved as functional or pseudogenic. Donor age, sex, ethnicity and CMV serostatus were collected together with the repertoire data. A later genetic analysis took genome-wide SNP genotypes for about 55% of the 666 donors and used that subset as a discovery cohort. Every repertoire in the discovery cohort had been generated on one and the same sequencing platform. HLA typing covered class I and class II loci at four-digit resolution. The number of typed donors differed by locus: roughly 620-640 for A, B, C, DRB1 and DQB1; 500 to 550 for DQA1; around 610 for DPA1; and roughly 470 for DPB1. Several DR-DQ haplotypes were treated as single units for association and clustering because of strong linkage in the cohort. Across some 400 genotyped donors of the cohort, an average of about 220,000 unique TCR beta nucleotide sequences per donor were sequenced, and approximately 17% of those sequences were non-productive. General findings and caveats noted by the study authors: Correlated functional status among segregating V segments might reflect linkage disequilibrium, but an unknown experimental factor could not be ruled out. Because some donors lacked HLA typing at each locus, the association tests relied only on the typed subset. Presence/absence analyses assumed roughly uniform sequencing depth across donors, an assumption that may not hold. In a later analysis, TCR association rates were found to vary across HLA loci, with the most associated TCRs seen for DRB1 alleles and the fewest for HLA-C alleles. This cohort had only TCR beta chains sequenced, and the lack of alpha or paired-chain data limited which features could be detected. Compared with equally common non-associated chains, HLA-associated TCR beta chains in a later analysis were more clonally expanded and had lower generation probabilities. A further reported finding was that TCR beta sequences accurately predicted the HLA-A and HLA-B alleles for most subjects in the first cohort. A few of the identified cytomegalovirus-associated TCR beta chains were confirmed in vitro to be specific for cytomegalovirus antigens. In both the original and validation cohorts, the classifier was reported to diagnose cytomegalovirus status with high specificity and sensitivity. The authors suggested that the approach could potentially be extended to other disease states and immunological phenotypes. In an earlier analysis of approximately 590 of the donors, most TCR beta V segments appeared in productive rearrangements about 90% or about 30% of the time, broadly matching IMGT annotations. In a later genetic analysis, fewer N-insertions in productive TCRs were reported among donors in an Asian-associated ancestry cluster than the roughly 640-donor mean. The sequencing pipeline was judged likely to have produced a cluster of highly shared sequence variants as a technical artifact. Most TCR sequences were observed very rarely across donors, whereas some public TCRs were present in many individuals. V-gene and J-gene trimming of TCR beta chains was associated with a missense DCLRE1C variant in a later genetic analysis, and the association was replicated in an independent cohort. The study listed 150 to 200 TCR beta chains as associated with cytomegalovirus. Some 16 rarely observed V segments, including chromosome 9 orphons, were excluded from the earlier analysis of some 590 of the donors because counts were too low. The 87-base-pair reads could not distinguish some IMGT-functional V segments, including TRBV6-2 and TRBV6-3, so those segments were excluded. A later analysis associated 15,000 to 20,000 TCR beta sequences with specific HLA alleles at a false discovery rate of 0.05. Assigning TCR associations to individual alleles was difficult when HLA alleles, especially DR and DQ, strongly co-occurred. According to a later analysis, most CMV-associated TCR beta chains appeared to be HLA-restricted, and the HLA associations seemed to be driven largely by CMV exposure. Several of the top co-occurrence clusters appeared to be linked to parvovirus B19, influenza, CMV and Epstein-Barr virus, according to a later analysis. Immune exposure information for the cohort was limited to CMV serostatus.

To prepare the library, the immunoSEQ multiplex PCR assay was applied. For the multiplex PCR, a mixture combining 60 forward primers for TCR Vbeta segments and 13 reverse primers for TCR Jbeta segments was used. A multiplex PCR assay on genomic DNA amplified the CDR3 region of rearranged TCR beta genes. Amplified TCR beta libraries were sequenced as 87-base-pair reads on the Illumina HiSeq System. As for the authors' bioinformatics: A later analysis counted some 74 million unique TCR beta chains across the 650 to 700 repertoires, and approximately 11 million of these chains were shared by at least two donors. A nearest-neighbor algorithm error-corrected the raw reads and collapsed the reads into unique sequences, merging closely related sequences to remove PCR and sequencing errors. To assign V, D and J gene segments, CDR3 sequences were aligned to IMGT reference sequences. For a sequence to be retained, a match of at least six nucleotides was required to both a V gene segment and a J gene segment. Rearrangements were called productive when the CDR3 lacked stop codons and stayed in frame with V and J; all others were non-productive. CDR3 was defined according to IMGT convention as the region running from the second conserved V-encoded cysteine to the conserved J-encoded phenylalanine. In an earlier analysis of more than 550 of the donors, sequences lacking an unambiguous match to a single V gene segment were excluded. In an earlier analysis of several hundred of the donors, a V segment was called functional when productive rearrangements were above 56.7%, and segregating when the standard deviation between donors exceeded 5%. A statistical classification framework was developed to diagnose cytomegalovirus status using the catalog of TCR beta chain sequences. In a later analysis, TCR nucleotide sequences were compared against IMGT/GENE-DB human TR gene sequences so that V and J genes could be assigned. A later analysis assigned CDR3 sequences and most-parsimonious VDJ recombination scenarios with the TCRdist pipeline. In a later analysis, each TCR beta chain was defined by its CDR3 amino acid sequence together with its V-gene family, and reads without a unique V-gene family were excluded. As a way to deal with suspected cross-contamination and a sequencing artifact, a later analysis dropped approximately 570 nucleotide sequences that were highly shared and had low generation probability. In a later analysis, a clonal expansion index for each public chain was calculated from normalized within-repertoire ranks of inferred template counts. In a later analysis, generation probabilities were computed using a VDJ recombination model fitted to out-of-frame rearrangements, and the results were checked against IGoR. In a later analysis, TCR-TCR, TCR-HLA and TCR-CMV co-occurrence was scored with hypergeometric tests, and a repertoire-size bias correction was applied to TCR pairs. To estimate false discovery rates, a later analysis permuted the HLA or CMV assignments 20 times. In a later analysis, co-occurring TCRs were grouped using DBSCAN, and TCRdist sequence similarity was added for clustering within HLA-allele-positive subsets. Repertoires with fewer than 30,000 or more than 120,000 public chains, plus five repertoires with anomalous nucleotide sharing, were excluded from co-occurrence clustering. TCRdb re-hosts the immuneACCESS table, in-frame sequences only. Its copies lack some clones; in the studies checked, an unresolved V gene accounts for under half of them, and the cause for the rest is not known. For V, J and clone size, that table is used; D and trimming come from the DNA. The sample table holds about 200,000 clones, of which approximately 11% were seen once. Jointly, the top ten make up 7.8% of the sample.

In the germline V gene (reference sequence), CDR1 corresponds to LNHDA and CDR2 to SQIVND. Counted from cysteine to phenylalanine, this CDR3 has 12 amino acids. Only CDR3 DNA remains: 36 bases, in frame from the first base. Between the V and J ends, shortened by 7 bases and 7 bases respectively, the junction contains 11 bases. This sequence was found in a man aged 50-59 years in good health and CMV-seropositive. The chain joins TRBV19 to TRBJ1-5; no confident D gene assignment can be made. The sequenced material came from PBMCs. The CDR3 region reads CASTGPRQPQHF. The DNA is as follows: TGTGCCAGTACGGGTCCACGGCAGCCCCAGCATTTT.